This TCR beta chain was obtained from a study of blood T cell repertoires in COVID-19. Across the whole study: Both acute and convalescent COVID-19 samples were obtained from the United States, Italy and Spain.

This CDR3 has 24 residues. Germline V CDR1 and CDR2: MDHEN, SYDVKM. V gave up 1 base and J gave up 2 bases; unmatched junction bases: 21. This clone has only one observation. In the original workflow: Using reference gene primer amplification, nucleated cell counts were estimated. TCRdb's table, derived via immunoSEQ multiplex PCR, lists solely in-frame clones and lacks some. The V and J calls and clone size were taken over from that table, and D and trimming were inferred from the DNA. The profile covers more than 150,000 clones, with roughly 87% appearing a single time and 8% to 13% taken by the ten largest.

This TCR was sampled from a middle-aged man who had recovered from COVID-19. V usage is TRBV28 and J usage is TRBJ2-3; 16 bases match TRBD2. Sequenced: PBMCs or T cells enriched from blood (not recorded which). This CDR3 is CASSLSPSMTGTSGRAYFTDTQYF. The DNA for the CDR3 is TGTGCCAGCAGTTTATCCCCCTCGATGACCGGGACTAGCGGGAGGGCCTACTTCACAGATACGCAGTATTTT. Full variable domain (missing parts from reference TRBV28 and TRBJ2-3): DVKVTQSSRYLVKRTGEKVFLECVQDMDHENMFWYRQDPGLGLRLIYFSYDVKMKEKGDIPEGYSVSREKKERFSLILESASTNQTSMYLCASSLSPSMTGTSGRAYFTDTQYFGPGTRLTVL.